What follows are 23 T cell receptor beta chains derived from one specimen sequenced in a study of blood T cell repertoires in COVID-19. Some clones are missing from TCRdb's copy, which holds only in-frame ones; the method was immunoSEQ multiplex PCR. Of over 75,000 clones listed, under 95% are singletons. Input material: peripheral blood. The source is a human donor with active COVID-19. The donor label of this sample is uncertain.

DNA for the CDR3: TGTGCCAGCAGCCCGGTGACCGACACTAGCACAGATACGCAGTATTTT. It codes for CASSPVTDTSTDTQYF. This rearrangement joins TRBV5-5 to TRBJ2-3; D unclear. V lost 4 bases, J lost 0 bases, and 15 bases lay in between. This CDR3 region has 16 residues. Germline values: CDR1 SGHKS, CDR2 YYEKEE (reference sequence). The variable domain in full, completed from reference TRBV5-5 and TRBJ2-3, reads DAGVTQSPTHLIKTRGQQVTLRCSPISGHKSVSWYQQVLGQGPQFIFQYYEKEERGRGNFPDRFSARQFPNYSSELNVNALLLGDSALYLCASSPVTDTSTDTQYFGPGTRLTVL.

The rearrangement uses TRBV7-6 and TRBJ1-1; a weak D match, TRBD1 (6 bases). V was pared by 2 bases and J by 6 bases, with 13 bases between. CDR1 is SGHVS and CDR2 is FNYEAQ in the germline V gene. The CDR3 has 14 amino acids. The chain's CDR3 is CASSLSSRTAEAFF. The DNA of the CDR3 is TGTGCCAGCAGCTTAAGTTCGCGGACAGCTGAAGCTTTCTTT.

This clone was observed a handful of times. The chain has TRBV5-4 and TRBJ2-7, with 13 bases lining up with TRBD2. V shed 4 bases and J 5 bases; nucleotides not matched to a gene: 6. From germline, CDR1 is SGHNT and CDR2 YYREEE (reference sequence). This CDR3 is built from 15 residues. CDR3 sequence reads: CASSGGTSGVHEQYF. CDR3 in DNA: TGTGCCAGCAGCGGCGGGACTAGCGGGGTACACGAGCAGTACTTC.

This chain links TRBV19 with TRBJ1-2, with 7 nucleotides matching TRBD1. Germline V lookup: CDR1 LNHDA, CDR2 SQIVND (reference sequence). V lost 4 bases, J lost 3 bases, and 5 bases stayed unmatched. This CDR3 region has 14 residues. The CDR3 nucleotides are TGTGCCAGTAGTAAGGACAGGCAGGACTATGGCTACACCTTC. Amino acids: CASSKDRQDYGYTF.

This sequence joins TRBV9 and TRBJ1-4; 10 nucleotides line up with TRBD1. The CDR3 is 16 amino acids. The V gene end was trimmed by 4 bases and the J gene end by 3 bases; junction bases not matched to a gene: 6. CDR1 and CDR2 (germline): SGDLS, YYNGEE. CDR3 sequence: CASSPRDRGANEKLFF. As DNA, the CDR3 is TGTGCCAGCAGCCCCAGGGACAGGGGAGCTAATGAAAAACTGTTTTTT.

The J gene is TRBJ2-1, the V gene TRBV10-3, with D maybe TRBD1 (6 bases). V lost 7 bases, J lost 7 bases, and 14 bases lay in between. Germline V CDR1 and CDR2: ENHRY, SYGVKD. CDR3 length: 13 residues. The CDR3 DNA reads TGTGCCATCAACGAAGCAGGGGCGAATGAGCAGTTCTTC. Its translation is CAINEAGANEQFF.

Regarding this clone: Germline is not matched at one junction end, which may reflect a read error. The CDR3 DNA sequence: TGTGCCAGCAGTTACAGTGCGAGCGGGACTACCATCTTC. This sequence encodes CASSYSASGTTIF. This rearrangement joins TRBV6-2 or TRBV6-3 to TRBJ1-2, with a possible D match to TRBD1 (5 bases). Germline-derived CDR1 and CDR2 are MNHEY and SVGEGT. There are 13 residues in the CDR3.

The V and J genes are TRBV28 and TRBJ2-3, with D perhaps matching TRBD2 (5 bases). Trimming cost V 11 bases and J 0 bases, with 18 bases left between them. This CDR3 comprises 15 residues. In germline, CDR1 is MDHEN, CDR2 SYDVKM. The CDR3 reads CAAAGRWTSTDTQYF. As DNA, the CDR3 is TGTGCCGCTGCCGGCAGGTGGACTAGCACAGATACGCAGTATTTT.

The chain carries TRBV5-1 and TRBJ2-7; perhaps TRBD2 as D (6 bases). Germline lookup yields CDR1 SGHRS and CDR2 YFSETQ. The V end lost 4 bases, the J end lost 2 bases, and 13 bases lay between the germline ends. The CDR3 extends over 14 amino acids. The CDR3 DNA follows: TGCGCCAGCAGCCCTCAGGGAGGCCCCTACGAGCAGTACTTC. This encodes CASSPQGGPYEQYF.

This chain connects TRBV7-3 to TRBJ1-2; D not resolved. Trimming left V 5 bases short and J 12 bases short, with 46 bases between. Looked up from germline, CDR1 is SGHTA and CDR2 is FQGTGA. The CDR3 is made up of 22 amino acids. CDR3 DNA sequence: TGTGCCAGCAGCAATTCGGGCGGGAGCCTCCTCTTAACTATGGACTACGTTCAAAGTCACACCTTC. It is translated as CASSNSGGSLLLTMDYVQSHTF.

The chain uses TRBV19 and TRBJ2-1, with 14 nucleotides matching TRBD2. V was clipped by 9 bases and J by 10 bases; unmatched bases: 8. CDR3 size: 14 residues. Germline-derived CDR1 and CDR2 are LNHDA and SQIVND (reference sequence). The CDR3 here is CASMPGLAGEEQFF. CDR3 coding DNA: TGTGCCAGCATGCCGGGACTAGCGGGGGAGGAGCAGTTCTTC.

This clone has just one count. V gene TRBV7-2 combines with J gene TRBJ1-1, with a weak D call TRBD1 (6 bases). The V and J ends lost 4 bases and 4 bases respectively, with 10 bases between them. Germline CDR1 and CDR2: SGHTA and FQGNSA. The CDR3 spans 13 residues. This CDR3 is CASSSRGGTEAFF. The DNA for the CDR3 is TGTGCCAGCAGCTCCAGGGGTGGCACTGAAGCTTTCTTT.

This chain joins TRBV5-6 and TRBJ1-2, with 8 bases aligning to TRBD1. The CDR3 length is 14 residues. V lost 0 bases, J lost 7 bases, and 5 bases stayed unmatched. Germline lookup yields CDR1 SGHDT and CDR2 YYEEEE. CDR3 sequence reads: CASSLGWQGAGYTF. CDR3 coding DNA: TGTGCCAGCAGCTTGGGATGGCAGGGGGCTGGCTACACCTTC.

Here the CDR3 DNA reads TGTGCCAGCAGCCAACCCGGGACAGGTACCTACGAGCAGTACTTC. This gives the protein CASSQPGTGTYEQYF. The chain employs TRBV14 and TRBJ2-7; 8 positions match TRBD1. From germline, CDR1 is SGHDN and CDR2 FVKESK. The CDR3 runs 15 residues. The ends lost 2 bases at V and 2 bases at J; junction bases unmatched: 5.

The chain combines TRBV6-6 with TRBJ1-2, with 9 bases aligning to TRBD1. Looked up from germline, CDR1 is MNHNY and CDR2 is SVGAGI (reference sequence). This CDR3 contains 14 residues. With 5 bases clipped from V and 4 bases from J, the junction kept 5 bases outside the gene matches. The CDR3 region is CASSREDRGYGYTF. The CDR3, as DNA: TGTGCCAGCAGTCGAGAGGACAGGGGCTATGGCTACACCTTC.

This chain links TRBV5-8 with TRBJ1-1, with TRBD1 matching 8 bases. This CDR3 contains 11 residues. The J segment lost 8 bases and the V segment lost 7 bases, leaving 4 bases of the junction unmatched. CDR1 is SGHTS and CDR2 is YDEGEE in the germline V gene. The CDR3 coding sequence is TGTGCCAGCCCCAGGGGGCGCGAAGCTTTCTTT. As protein: CASPRGREAFF.

The chain has TRBV29-1 and TRBJ2-1; 11 bases line up with TRBD2. Germline V gene data show CDR1 as SQVTM and CDR2 as ANQGSEA. This CDR3 is 15 amino acids long. The V gene end was trimmed by 1 base and the J gene end by 5 bases; junction bases not matched to a gene: 4. DNA for the CDR3: TGCAGCGTTGAAGGTGTGACTAGCGGGGACAATGAGCAGTTCTTC. This sequence encodes CSVEGVTSGDNEQFF.

The chain carries TRBV6-6 and TRBJ1-6; possible D gene TRBD1, 5 bases. The ends were cut back, 4 bases at V and 6 bases at J, with 16 bases in the middle. This CDR3 has 16 residues. Germline V gives CDR1 MNHNY, CDR2 SVGAGI (reference sequence). The CDR3 nucleotides are TGTGCCAGCAGTTTTAACCCGGGACTGATTAATTCACCCCTCCACTTT. Its translation: CASSFNPGLINSPLHF.

The chain joins TRBV6-6 to TRBJ2-6; D not resolved. Trimming removed 2 bases at V and 3 bases at J, with 5 bases between. Germline CDR1 is MNHNY and CDR2 is SVGAGI (reference sequence). This CDR3 region has 14 residues. CDR3 nucleotide sequence: TGTGCCAGCAGTTACAATCGTGGGGCCAACGTCCTGACTTTC. It is translated as CASSYNRGANVLTF.

The chain uses TRBV6-6 and TRBJ2-5, with 8 nucleotides matching TRBD2. Germline-derived CDR1 and CDR2 are MNHNY and SVGAGI (reference sequence). The CDR3 spans 16 residues. Germline trimming cut 0 bases from V and 2 bases from J; bases unmatched to any gene: 5. The CDR3 spells CASSYSTLAVQETQYF. The CDR3 DNA follows: TGTGCCAGCAGTTACTCGACACTAGCGGTTCAAGAGACCCAGTACTTC.

The chain carries TRBV5-1 and TRBJ1-2; a possible D gene is TRBD1 (6 bases). This CDR3 comprises 14 residues. CDR1 SGHRS and CDR2 YFSETQ come from the germline V gene. The V gene lost 2 bases and the J gene lost 3 bases, with 11 bases spanning the gap. CDR3 nucleotides: TGCGCCAGCAGCTTTCCGGGGGGCGACTATGGCTACACCTTC. This encodes CASSFPGGDYGYTF.

The DNA of the CDR3 is TGTGCCAGCAGCCCGGACAGGGTCACCGGGGAGCTGTTTTTT. It specifies CASSPDRVTGELFF. This chain links TRBV7-8 with TRBJ2-2, with 8 bases matching TRBD1. The CDR3 covers 14 residues. V shed 5 bases and J 4 bases; nucleotides not matched to a gene: 3. Germline CDR1 reads SGHVS; CDR2 reads FQNEAQ.

This chain joins TRBV27 and TRBJ1-5, with TRBD1 identical over 8 bases. In germline, CDR1 is MNHEY, CDR2 SMNVEV (reference sequence). J was trimmed by 7 bases and V by 6 bases; bases with no gene match: 8. The length of the CDR3 is 14 residues. The CDR3 DNA is TGTGCCAGCAGCAACTCAGGGGGCGGCCAGCCCCAGCATTTT. Protein: CASSNSGGGQPQHF.